One T cell receptor beta chain is described in this entry. What it recognizes is unknown. Germline V gene data show CDR1 as MNHNY and CDR2 as SVGAGI (reference sequence). Trimming cost V 6 bases and J 10 bases, with 21 bases left between them. This CDR3 has 14 amino acids. Prepared TCR beta cDNA libraries contained unique molecular identifiers. TCRdb re-called the PCR reads with MiXCR, one entry per CDR3 protein. The sample contains fewer than 550,000 distinct CDR3 sequences, around 36% of which appear only once. The sample comes from a study of post-analysis software for immune sequencing data. Overall study context: In terms of disease course, relapsing-remitting, secondary progressive and progressive-relapsing multiple sclerosis were included.

Study results and caveats: Controls showed lower frequencies than patients for several TRBV segments, and TRBV5-6, TRBV5-1 and TRBV20-1 were among these. Controls' normalized Chao1 diversity significantly exceeded that of multiple sclerosis patients.

The chain combines TRBV6-6 with TRBJ1-1, with D possibly TRBD1 on 5 matching bases. Sequencing used blood. This receptor was obtained from a girl aged 2-17 years with multiple sclerosis. This CDR3 is CASSPLGRQGGAFF. As DNA, the CDR3 is TGTGCCAGCAGCCCACTCGGGAGGCAGGGAGGAGCTTTCTTT.